This TCR beta chain came from a study of CD8 T cell repertoires and HIV-1 epitope variants. As for the study in general: Twenty-five autologous and known Gag and Nef epitope variant peptides each stimulated T cells separately. Tested: three Gag epitope families, Nef HW9 and YT9. The baseline condition was 1M T cells left uncultured.

Here immunoSEQ multiplex PCR was the method, and the copy in TCRdb shows in-frame clones only, minus some. Of about 5,000 clones listed, about 65% are singletons. Findings of the study overall: Some ten TCR beta clonotypes were antigen-specific, roughly six apparently recognizing autologous or escape variants.

This CDR3 has 16 residues. V was cut by 7 bases and J by 2 bases, with 19 bases left in between. Germline CDR1 is SGHAT and CDR2 is FQNNGV. To note about this clone: Its antigen remains unknown.

The sequence was collected from a male donor with HIV. This chain uses TRBV11-2 with TRBJ2-3; D is perhaps TRBD2 (6 bases). Sequences were obtained from cultured CD8+ T cells derived from PBMCs. CDR3 loop: CASTPWEASNTDTQYF. The CDR3 coding sequence is TGTGCCAGCACCCCCTGGGAGGCCTCGAACACAGATACGCAGTATTTT.